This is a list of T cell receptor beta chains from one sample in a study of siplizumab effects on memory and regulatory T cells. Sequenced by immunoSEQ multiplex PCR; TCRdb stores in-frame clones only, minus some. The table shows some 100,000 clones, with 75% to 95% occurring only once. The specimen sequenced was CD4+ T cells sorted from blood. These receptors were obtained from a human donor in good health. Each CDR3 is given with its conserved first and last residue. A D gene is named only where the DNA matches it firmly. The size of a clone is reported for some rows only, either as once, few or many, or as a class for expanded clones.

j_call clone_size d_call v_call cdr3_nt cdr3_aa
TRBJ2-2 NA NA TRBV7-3 TGTGCCAGCAGCTTAATGCGGGCCGGGGAGCTGTTTTTT CASSLMRAGELFF
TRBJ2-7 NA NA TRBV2 TGTGCCAGCAGTGACGAGGGTAAAGGCTTCTACGAGCAGTACTTC CASSDEGKGFYEQYF
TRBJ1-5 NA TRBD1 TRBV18 TGTGCCAGCTCACTGGACAGGTTTAGCAATCAGCCCCAGCATTTT CASSLDRFSNQPQHF
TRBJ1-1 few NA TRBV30 TGTGCCTGGAGGGGGCAGAACACTGAAGCTTTCTTT CAWRGQNTEAFF
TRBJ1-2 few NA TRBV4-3 TGCGCCAGCAGCCAAGATGTAAGGCAGGGCGGAATCCATGGCTACACCTTC CASSQDVRQGGIHGYTF
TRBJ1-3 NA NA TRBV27 TGTGCCAGCAGACGAAACACCATATATTTT CASRRNTIYF
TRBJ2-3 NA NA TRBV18 TGTGCCAGCTCACTGGGAGCGGCTAGCACAGATACGCAGTATTTT CASSLGAASTDTQYF
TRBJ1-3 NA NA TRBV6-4 TGTGCCAGCTATGGACGGCCAGGAAACACCATATATTTT CASYGRPGNTIYF
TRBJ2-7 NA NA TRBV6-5 TGTGCCAGCAGTTACTCGCTCCGGGCGGACTCCTACGAGCAGTACTTC CASSYSLRADSYEQYF
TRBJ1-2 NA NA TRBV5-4 TGTGCCAGCAGCTTGGCCGACAACTATGGCTACACCTTC CASSLADNYGYTF
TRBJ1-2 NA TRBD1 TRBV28 TGTGCCAGCAGTTCTCAGGGGGTCAACTATGGCTACACCTTC CASSSQGVNYGYTF
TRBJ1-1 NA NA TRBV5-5 TGTGCCAGCAGCTTGTATGGGGGGAACACTGAAGCTTTCTTT CASSLYGGNTEAFF
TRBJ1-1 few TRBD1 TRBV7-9 TGTGCCAGCAGCTTAACAGGGGGCACTGAAGCTTTCTTT CASSLTGGTEAFF
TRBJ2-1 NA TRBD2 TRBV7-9 TGTGCCAGCAGCTTAGCGACTAGCGGGGTCTCGTTCGATGAGCAGTTCTTC CASSLATSGVSFDEQFF
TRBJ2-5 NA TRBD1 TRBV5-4 TGTGCCAGCAGCGCCGGGACAGAACAAGAGACCCAGTACTTC CASSAGTEQETQYF
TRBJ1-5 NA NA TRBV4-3 TGCGCCAGCAGCCGAGAGGTCCTAAATCAGCCCCAGCATTTT CASSREVLNQPQHF
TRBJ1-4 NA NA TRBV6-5 TGTGCCAGCAGTTATGGGCGGGAAAAACTGTTTTTT CASSYGREKLFF
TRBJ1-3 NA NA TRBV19 TGTGCCAGTAGTATAGTGGGCACGGGGACGGGGAACACCATATATTTT CASSIVGTGTGNTIYF
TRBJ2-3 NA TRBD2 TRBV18 TGTGCCAGCTCCCTCGGGCTAGCGGGAGATACGCAGTATTTT CASSLGLAGDTQYF
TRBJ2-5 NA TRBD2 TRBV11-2 TGTGCCAGCAGCTCTCCGGGGGGGTTAGAGACCCAGTACTTC CASSSPGGLETQYF
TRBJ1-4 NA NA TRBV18 TGTGCCAGCTCACCACCTGGCTGGGGGGGCGAAAAACTGTTTTTT CASSPPGWGGEKLFF
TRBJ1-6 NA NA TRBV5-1 TGCGCCAGCAGCTTGGATCGGGGCAGTTCAGGGTCACCCCTCCACTTT CASSLDRGSSGSPLHF
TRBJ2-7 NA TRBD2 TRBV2 TGTGCCAGCAGGGGCGGGGGCTCCTACGAGCAGTACTTC CASRGGGSYEQYF
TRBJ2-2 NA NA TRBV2 TGTGCCAGCAGTGCTACCGGGGAGCTGTTTTTT CASSATGELFF
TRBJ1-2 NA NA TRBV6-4 TGTGCCAGCAGTGACTCAAGGGGACTGGGTGGCTACACCTTC CASSDSRGLGGYTF
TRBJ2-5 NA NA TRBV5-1 TGCGCCAGCAGCTTTAGTGCAGAACAAGAGACCCAGTACTTC CASSFSAEQETQYF
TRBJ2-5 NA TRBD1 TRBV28 TGTGCCAGCAGTTTATCCCCTCCGCGGACAGGGTGGGAGACCCAGTACTTC CASSLSPPRTGWETQYF
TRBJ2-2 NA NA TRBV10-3 TGTGCCATCAGCTCACAGGTTAACACCGGGGAGCTGTTTTTT CAISSQVNTGELFF
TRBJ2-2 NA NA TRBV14 TGTGCCAGCAGCCAAGATCAGGGGCGCGTCACCGGGGAGCTGTTTTTT CASSQDQGRVTGELFF
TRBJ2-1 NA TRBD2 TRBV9 TGTGCCAGCAGTGCCAGATTAGCGGGGGCCTACAATGAGCAGTTCTTC CASSARLAGAYNEQFF
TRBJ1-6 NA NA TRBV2 TGTGCCAGCAGTGAATGGGAGGGAAACACCCTCCACTTT CASSEWEGNTLHF
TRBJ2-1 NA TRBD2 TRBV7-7 TGTGCCAGCAGCTTATACGGCGGGGGGCGAAATGAGCAGTTCTTC CASSLYGGGRNEQFF
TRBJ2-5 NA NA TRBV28 TGTGCCAGCAGTTTGAGGGCTGGGAAGACCCAGTACTTC CASSLRAGKTQYF
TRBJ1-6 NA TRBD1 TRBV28 TGTGCCAGCAGTTTGCGTGGGACAGGCTATTCACCCCTCCACTTT CASSLRGTGYSPLHF
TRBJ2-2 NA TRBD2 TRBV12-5 TGTGCTAGTGGAACTCCTAAAGCGGGGGGGACCGGGGAGCTGTTTTTT CASGTPKAGGTGELFF
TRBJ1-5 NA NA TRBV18 TGTGCCAGCTCACCACCCGGTCCTTTGGGCCGCAATCAGCCCCAGCATTTT CASSPPGPLGRNQPQHF
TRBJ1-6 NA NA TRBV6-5 TGTGCCAGCAGTTACGACCCTGGGAATAATTCACCCCTCCACTTT CASSYDPGNNSPLHF
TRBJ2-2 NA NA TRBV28 TGTGCCAGCAAAATTGTTACACCCGGGGAGCTGTTTTTT CASKIVTPGELFF
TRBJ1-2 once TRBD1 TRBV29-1 TGCAGCGTCATACAGGGGGCTAACTATGGCTACACCTTC CSVIQGANYGYTF
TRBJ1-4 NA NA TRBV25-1 TGTGCCAGCAGTGATGGGGTGGAGGAAAAACTGTTTTTT CASSDGVEEKLFF
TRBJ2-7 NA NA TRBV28 TGTGCCAGCGGGAATGAGGTCGACCAGTACTTC CASGNEVDQYF
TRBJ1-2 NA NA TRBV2 TGTGCCAGGTCCTTCGGGATGTTAGGGAATGGCTACACCTTC CARSFGMLGNGYTF
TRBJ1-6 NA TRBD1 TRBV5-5 TGTGCCAGCAGCTTGAGGTTTGGGCAGGGGGGTTCACCCCTCCACTTT CASSLRFGQGGSPLHF
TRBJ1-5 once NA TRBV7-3 TGTGCCAGCAGCTTGTGGAGGACGCCCGATCAGCCCCAGCATTTT CASSLWRTPDQPQHF
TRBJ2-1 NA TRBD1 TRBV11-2 TGTGCCAGCAGCCTTTCGACAGGGCCTCCCAATGAGCAGTTCTTC CASSLSTGPPNEQFF
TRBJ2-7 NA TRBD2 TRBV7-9 TGTGCCAGCAGCCGTCTTAGCGGGGGGCTCTCCTACGAGCAGTACTTC CASSRLSGGLSYEQYF
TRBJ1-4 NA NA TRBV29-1 TGCAGCGTGCTGAGGGGGACTAATGAAAAACTGTTTTTT CSVLRGTNEKLFF
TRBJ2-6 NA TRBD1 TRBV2 TGTGCCAGCAGGGCTGACAGGGCCGTCCTGACTTTC CASRADRAVLTF
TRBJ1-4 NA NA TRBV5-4 TGTGCCAGCAGCTTGGCCTCAATAGGTGAAAAACTGTTTTTT CASSLASIGEKLFF
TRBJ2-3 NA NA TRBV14 TGTGCCAGCAGCCCGCCGGGGAGGGGGTCGACAGATACGCAGTATTTT CASSPPGRGSTDTQYF
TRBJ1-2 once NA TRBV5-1 TGCGCCAGCAGCTTGGTGCCTGAGGTCGGGCCTCTGTATGGCTACACCTTC CASSLVPEVGPLYGYTF
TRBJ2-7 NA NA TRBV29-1 TGCAGCGTTGATGGAGAGGACTACGAGCAGTACTTC CSVDGEDYEQYF
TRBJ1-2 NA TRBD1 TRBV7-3 TGTGCCAGCAGCCGTGGACAGGGCCGGTCTGGCTACACCTTC CASSRGQGRSGYTF
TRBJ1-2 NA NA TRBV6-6 TGTGCCAGCAGTTCCTCAATTTGGACGGACTATGGCTACACCTTC CASSSSIWTDYGYTF